The 2 T cell receptor beta chains below come from one sample, sequenced in a study of T cells in Graves' hyperthyroidism and ophthalmopathy. RNA transcripts were the template for amplifying TCR beta CDR3 regions. The primer set for the first-round RT-PCR of the TCR CDR3 was HTBI. Each CDR3 protein is one row after TCRdb ran MiXCR on the multiplex PCR reads. The profile shows roughly 300,000 distinct CDR3 sequences, around 20% of them singletons. Specimen: blood. Source of these receptors: a woman aged 45-60 years with Graves' hyperthyroidism.

This clonotype was seen repeatedly, ten times or more. The chain has TRBV18 and TRBJ2-3; 7 bases are a match to TRBD1. Germline CDR1 KGHSH, CDR2 LQKENI. The CDR3 runs to 15 residues. V shed 3 bases, J shed 0 bases, and the junction held 3 bases outside the gene matches. In nucleotides, the CDR3 is TGTGCCAGCTCACCGTCGGGACAGAGCACAGATACGCAGTATTTT. As protein: CASSPSGQSTDTQYF.

This clonotype was seen a single time. The CDR3 nucleotides read TGTGCCAGCAGCGTCGGCAGCCCAAATTCACCCCTCCACTTT. Translation gives CASSVGSPNSPLHF. This chain links TRBV9 with TRBJ1-6; D gene unclear. Germline V gives CDR1 SGDLS, CDR2 YYNGEE. Deletions cut 2 bases from V and 7 bases from J, with 10 bases between. The CDR3 loop spans 14 amino acids.